These 15 T cell receptor beta chains were sequenced from one sample in a study of blood T cell repertoires in COVID-19. Repertoires were generated with immunoSEQ multiplex PCR, while TCRdb's copy carries only in-frame clones and drops some. The sample contains about 85,000 clones, approximately 90% of which appear only once. Material for sequencing was peripheral blood. The source is a man aged 45-65 years with acute or convalescent COVID-19.

The V and J genes are TRBV12-3 or TRBV12-4 and TRBJ2-5, with 7 bases identical to TRBD1. The V gene end was trimmed by 6 bases and the J gene end by 6 bases; junction bases not matched to a gene: 7. The length of the CDR3 is 13 residues. The DNA of the CDR3 is TGTGCCAGCAGGTACACAGGGGAGAAGACCCAGTACTTC. Its protein product is CASRYTGEKTQYF.

V is TRBV6-5 and J is TRBJ1-1, with D possibly matching TRBD1 (6 bases). Trimming pared 6 bases from V and 1 base from J, leaving 9 bases between. CDR3 size: 13 residues. Germline V CDR1 and CDR2: MNHEY, SVGAGI. The CDR3 sequence: CASSWTENTEAFF. The CDR3 bases are TGTGCCAGCAGCTGGACAGAGAACACTGAAGCTTTCTTT.

This chain links TRBV7-2 with TRBJ1-2, with D possibly TRBD1 on 6 matching bases. Trimming shortened V by 1 base and J by 4 bases, and 16 bases separated the two germline ends. The CDR3 covers 16 residues. The germline CDR1 and CDR2 sequences are SGHTA and FQGNSA. The CDR3 reads CASSLGAVGAGYGYTF. As DNA, the CDR3 is TGTGCCAGCAGCTTAGGTGCTGTGGGGGCCGGCTATGGCTACACCTTC.

This clone was recorded a few times. The chain uses TRBV6-4 and TRBJ2-1, with 8 bases that match TRBD2. The J segment lost 3 bases and the V segment lost 0 bases, leaving 7 bases of the junction unmatched. Germline CDR1 and CDR2: MRHNA and SNTAGT. This CDR3 comprises 17 residues. The CDR3 protein is CASSDSSRGGGYNEQFF. The CDR3, as DNA: TGTGCCAGCAGTGACTCCAGTCGGGGGGGCGGCTACAATGAGCAGTTCTTC.

The J gene is TRBJ2-7, the V gene TRBV12-3 or TRBV12-4; 7 bases agree with TRBD2. CDR3 length: 13 residues. V trimming: 9 bases; J trimming: 3 bases; junction bases outside the gene matches: 8. Here the CDR3 DNA reads TGTGCCAGAAGTACTAGCGCGTACTACGAGCAGTACTTC. It yields the protein CARSTSAYYEQYF.

This chain links TRBV5-6 with TRBJ1-1; 10 bases are a match to TRBD1. In germline, CDR1 is SGHDT, CDR2 YYEEEE. The CDR3 extends over 16 amino acids. After removal of 2 bases from V and 5 bases from J, the junction contained 9 bases not matched to a gene. CDR3 nucleotide sequence: TGTGCCAGCAGCTTCGGACAGGGGGAGATGCGGACTGAAGCTTTCTTT. Translating gives CASSFGQGEMRTEAFF.

This rearrangement joins TRBV24-1 to TRBJ2-1, with 8 nucleotides matching TRBD2. V shed 2 bases, J shed 0 bases, and the junction held 2 bases outside the gene matches. The CDR3 runs to 16 residues. Germline values: CDR1 KGHDR, CDR2 SFDVKD. CDR3 sequence reads: CATSDSLAGSYNEQFF. The CDR3 DNA sequence: TGTGCCACCAGTGATTCTCTAGCGGGCTCCTACAATGAGCAGTTCTTC.

CDR3 DNA sequence: TGTGCCAGCAGTTACGACAGGGTCTATGGCTACACCTTC. Translating gives CASSYDRVYGYTF. The V and J genes are TRBV11-2 and TRBJ1-2; 7 bases are a match to TRBD1. The CDR3 length is 13 residues. With 6 bases clipped from V and 4 bases from J, the junction kept 5 bases outside the gene matches. Germline V gene sequence: CDR1 SGHAT, CDR2 FQNNGV.

The gene calls are TRBV27 and TRBJ1-4; possible D gene TRBD1, 6 bases. Looked up from germline, CDR1 is MNHEY and CDR2 is SMNVEV (reference sequence). The CDR3 covers 15 residues. V was pared by 6 bases and J by 0 bases, with 11 bases between. CDR3 nucleotides: TGTGCCAGCAGCCCTCGACAGGCAACTAATGAAAAACTGTTTTTT. This sequence encodes CASSPRQATNEKLFF.

This clone has only one observation. The V call is TRBV12-3 or TRBV12-4, the J call TRBJ1-2, with TRBD1 identical over 8 bases. The CDR3 is 13 amino acids. The V gene end was trimmed by 3 bases and the J gene end by 7 bases; junction bases not matched to a gene: 4. For the CDR3, the DNA is TGTGCCAGCAGTTTTTCAGGGGGCGGTGGCTACACCTTC. Its translation is CASSFSGGGGYTF.

V is TRBV6-1 and J is TRBJ1-6, with TRBD1 matching over 9 bases. The CDR3 covers 14 residues. Per germline, CDR1 MNHNS and CDR2 SASEGT. J was trimmed by 10 bases and V by 1 base; bases with no gene match: 2. The chain's CDR3 is CASSEVGQGSPLHF. CDR3 in DNA: TGTGCCAGCAGTGAAGTGGGACAGGGATCACCCCTCCACTTT.

The CDR3 here is CASSERGRQGAEAFF. The CDR3 DNA follows: TGTGCCAGCAGTGAAAGAGGGAGACAGGGCGCTGAAGCTTTCTTT. The genes are TRBV2 and TRBJ1-1; 7 positions agree with TRBD1. This CDR3 spans 15 amino acids. CDR1 and CDR2 (germline): SNHLY, FYNNEI. V dropped 2 bases and J dropped 6; count of bases not matched to a gene: 9. Full variable domain (rest looked up from reference TRBV2 and TRBJ1-1): EPEVTQTPSHQVTQMGQEVILRCVPISNHLYFYWYRQILGQKVEFLVSFYNNEISEKSEIFDDQFSVERPDGSNFTLKIRSTKLEDSAMYFCASSERGRQGAEAFFGQGTRLTVV.

The chain uses TRBV6-5 and TRBJ1-2; TRBD1 aligns across 8 bases. Germline V gene data show CDR1 as MNHEY and CDR2 as SVGAGI. The J segment lost 6 bases and the V segment lost 3 bases, leaving 9 bases of the junction unmatched. The length of the CDR3 is 15 residues. The CDR3 sequence: CASSYGTGRVDGYTF. The CDR3 DNA is TGTGCCAGCAGTTATGGGACAGGTCGGGTGGATGGCTACACCTTC.

The DNA for the CDR3 is TGTGCCAGCAGCCCCCTAAGCTCTGGGGCCAACGTCCTGACTTTC. Translated, it gives CASSPLSSGANVLTF. V gene TRBV7-7 combines with J gene TRBJ2-6; no definite D call. The germline V gene has CDR1 SSHAT and CDR2 FNYEAQ (reference sequence). CDR3 length equals 15 residues. Trimming pared 5 bases from V and 0 bases from J, leaving 8 bases between.

The V call is TRBV19, the J call TRBJ1-4; 7 nucleotides align to TRBD1. The CDR3 has 14 residues. J was trimmed by 4 bases and V by 5 bases; bases with no gene match: 4. The germline gives CDR1 LNHDA, CDR2 SQIVND (reference sequence). CDR3 nucleotide sequence: TGTGCCAGTAGTTCTGGGGACAGTAATGAAAAACTGTTTTTT. This encodes CASSSGDSNEKLFF.